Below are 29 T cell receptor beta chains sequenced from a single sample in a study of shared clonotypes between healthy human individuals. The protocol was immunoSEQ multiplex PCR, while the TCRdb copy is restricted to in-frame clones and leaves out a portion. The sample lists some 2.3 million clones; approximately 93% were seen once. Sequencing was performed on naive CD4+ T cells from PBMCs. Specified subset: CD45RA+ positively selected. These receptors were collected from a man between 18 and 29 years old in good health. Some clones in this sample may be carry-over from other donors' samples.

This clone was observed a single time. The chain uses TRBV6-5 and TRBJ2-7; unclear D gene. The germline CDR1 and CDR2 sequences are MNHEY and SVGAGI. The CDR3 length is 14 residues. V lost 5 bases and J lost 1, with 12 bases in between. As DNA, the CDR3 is TGTGCCAGCAGTGAAATGTCCGTATCCTACGAGCAGTACTTC. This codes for CASSEMSVSYEQYF.

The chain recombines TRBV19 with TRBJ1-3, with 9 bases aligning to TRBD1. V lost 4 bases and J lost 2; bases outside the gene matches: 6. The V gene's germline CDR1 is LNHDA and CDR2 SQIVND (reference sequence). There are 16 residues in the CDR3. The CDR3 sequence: CASSKGQGTTGNTIYF. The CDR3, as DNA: TGTGCCAGTAGTAAGGGACAGGGAACTACTGGAAACACCATATATTTT. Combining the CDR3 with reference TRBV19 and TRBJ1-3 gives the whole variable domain DGGITQSPKYLFRKEGQNVTLSCEQNLNHDAMYWYRQDPGQGLRLIYYSQIVNDFQKGDIAEGYSVSREKKESFPLTVTSAQKNPTAFYLCASSKGQGTTGNTIYFGEGSWLTVV.

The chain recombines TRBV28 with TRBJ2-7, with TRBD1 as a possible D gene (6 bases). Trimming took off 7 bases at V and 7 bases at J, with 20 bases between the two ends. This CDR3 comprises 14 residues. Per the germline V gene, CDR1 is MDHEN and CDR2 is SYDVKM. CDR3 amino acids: CASIGSRGFEEQYF. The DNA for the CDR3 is TGTGCCAGCATTGGGTCTAGGGGGTTTGAAGAGCAGTACTTC.

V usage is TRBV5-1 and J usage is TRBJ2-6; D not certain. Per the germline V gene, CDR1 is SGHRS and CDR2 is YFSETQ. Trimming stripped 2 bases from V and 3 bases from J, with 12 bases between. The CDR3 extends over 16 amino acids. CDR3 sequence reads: CASSLGPEGGANVLTF. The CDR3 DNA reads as TGCGCCAGCAGCTTAGGACCTGAAGGTGGGGCCAACGTCCTGACTTTC.

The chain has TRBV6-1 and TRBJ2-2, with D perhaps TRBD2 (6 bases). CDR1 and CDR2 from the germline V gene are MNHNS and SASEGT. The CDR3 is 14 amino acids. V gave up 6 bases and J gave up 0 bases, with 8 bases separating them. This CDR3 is CASRDYSNTGELFF. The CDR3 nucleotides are TGTGCCAGCAGGGACTACTCGAACACCGGGGAGCTGTTTTTT.

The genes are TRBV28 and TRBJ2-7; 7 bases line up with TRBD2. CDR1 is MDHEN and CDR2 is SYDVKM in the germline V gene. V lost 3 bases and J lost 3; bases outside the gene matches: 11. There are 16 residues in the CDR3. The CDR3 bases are TGTGCCAGCAGTTTCGTGGGGGGGGTACCCCACTACGAGCAGTACTTC. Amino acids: CASSFVGGVPHYEQYF.

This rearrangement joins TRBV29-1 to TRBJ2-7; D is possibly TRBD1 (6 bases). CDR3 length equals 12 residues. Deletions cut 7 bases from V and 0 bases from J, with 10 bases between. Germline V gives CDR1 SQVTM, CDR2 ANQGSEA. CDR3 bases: TGCAGCGCCCAGGACAGCTCCTACGAGCAGTACTTC. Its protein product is CSAQDSSYEQYF.

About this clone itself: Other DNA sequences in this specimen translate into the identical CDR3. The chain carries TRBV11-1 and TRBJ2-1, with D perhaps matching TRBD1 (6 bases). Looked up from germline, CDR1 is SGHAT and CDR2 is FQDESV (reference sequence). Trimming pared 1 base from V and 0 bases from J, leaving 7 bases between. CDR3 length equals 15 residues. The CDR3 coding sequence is TGTGCCAGCAGCTTAGACAGGGACTCCTACAATGAGCAGTTCTTC. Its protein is CASSLDRDSYNEQFF. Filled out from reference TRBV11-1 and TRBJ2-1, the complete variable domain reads EAEVAQSPRYKITEKSQAVAFWCDPISGHATLYWYRQILGQGPELLVQFQDESVVDDSQLPKDRFSAERLKGVDSTLKIQPAELGDSAMYLCASSLDRDSYNEQFFGPGTRLTVL.

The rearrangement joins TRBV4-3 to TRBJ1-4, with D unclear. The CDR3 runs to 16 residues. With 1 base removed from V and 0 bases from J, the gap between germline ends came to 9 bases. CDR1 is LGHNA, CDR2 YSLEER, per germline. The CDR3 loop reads CASSQVRRATNEKLFF. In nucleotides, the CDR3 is TGCGCCAGCAGCCAAGTACGAAGGGCAACTAATGAAAAACTGTTTTTT.

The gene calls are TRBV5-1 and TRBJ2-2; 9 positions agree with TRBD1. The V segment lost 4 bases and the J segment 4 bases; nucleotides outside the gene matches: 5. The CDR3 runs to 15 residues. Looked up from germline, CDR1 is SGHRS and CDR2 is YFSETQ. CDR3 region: CASSPGDRVTGELFF. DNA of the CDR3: TGCGCCAGCAGCCCCGGGGACAGGGTCACCGGGGAGCTGTTTTTT.

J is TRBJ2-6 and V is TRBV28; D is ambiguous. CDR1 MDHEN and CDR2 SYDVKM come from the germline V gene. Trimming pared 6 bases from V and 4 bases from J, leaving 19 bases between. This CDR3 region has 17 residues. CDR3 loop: CASSPYPGVRGANVLTF. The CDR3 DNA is TGTGCCAGCAGCCCATACCCGGGTGTGAGGGGGGCCAACGTCCTGACTTTC.

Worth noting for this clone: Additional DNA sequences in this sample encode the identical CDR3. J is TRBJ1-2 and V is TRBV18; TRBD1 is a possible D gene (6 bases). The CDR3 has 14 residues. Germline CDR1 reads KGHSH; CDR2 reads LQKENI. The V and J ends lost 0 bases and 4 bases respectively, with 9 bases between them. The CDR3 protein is CASSPPGRGYGYTF. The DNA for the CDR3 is TGTGCCAGCTCACCACCGGGCAGGGGCTATGGCTACACCTTC.

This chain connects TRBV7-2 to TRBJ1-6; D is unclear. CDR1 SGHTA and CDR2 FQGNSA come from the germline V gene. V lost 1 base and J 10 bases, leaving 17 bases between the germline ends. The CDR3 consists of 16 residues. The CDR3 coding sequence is TGTGCCAGCAGCTTAGGAGGTCGGACGCTAACCTCACCCCTCCACTTT. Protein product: CASSLGGRTLTSPLHF.

The CDR3 loop reads CASNPRGRGEGYTF. The CDR3 nucleotides are TGTGCCAGCAACCCGAGGGGGAGGGGCGAGGGCTACACCTTC. The chain recombines TRBV7-8 with TRBJ1-2, with D tentatively TRBD1 (6 bases). Germline V gives CDR1 SGHVS, CDR2 FQNEAQ. Trimming pared 7 bases from V and 8 bases from J, leaving 20 bases between. The CDR3 loop spans 14 amino acids.

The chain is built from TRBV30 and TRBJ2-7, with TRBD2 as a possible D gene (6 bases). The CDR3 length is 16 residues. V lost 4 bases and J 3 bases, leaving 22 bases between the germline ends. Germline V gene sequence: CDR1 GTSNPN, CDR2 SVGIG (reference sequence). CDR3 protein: CAWTAKSGTAHYEQYF. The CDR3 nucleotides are TGTGCCTGGACAGCCAAGTCCGGGACTGCACACTACGAGCAGTACTTC.

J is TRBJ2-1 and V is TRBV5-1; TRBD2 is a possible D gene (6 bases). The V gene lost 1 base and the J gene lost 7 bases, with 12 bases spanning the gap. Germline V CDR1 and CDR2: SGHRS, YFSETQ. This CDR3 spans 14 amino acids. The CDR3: CASSLKGGRNEQFF. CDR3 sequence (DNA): TGCGCCAGCAGCTTGAAAGGAGGGAGAAATGAGCAGTTCTTC.

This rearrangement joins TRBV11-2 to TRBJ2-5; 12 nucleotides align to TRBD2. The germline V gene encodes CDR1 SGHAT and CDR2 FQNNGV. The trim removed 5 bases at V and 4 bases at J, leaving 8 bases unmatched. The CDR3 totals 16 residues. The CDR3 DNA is TGTGCCAGCAGCGTCCGGACTAGCGGGACAGGAGAGACCCAGTACTTC. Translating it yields CASSVRTSGTGETQYF.

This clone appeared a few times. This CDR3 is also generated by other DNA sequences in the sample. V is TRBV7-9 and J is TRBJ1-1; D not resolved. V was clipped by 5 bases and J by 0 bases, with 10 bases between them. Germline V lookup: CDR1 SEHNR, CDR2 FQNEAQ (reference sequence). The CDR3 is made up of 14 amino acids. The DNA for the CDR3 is TGTGCCAGCAGCCTCGGACTCTTGAACACTGAAGCTTTCTTT. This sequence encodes CASSLGLLNTEAFF.

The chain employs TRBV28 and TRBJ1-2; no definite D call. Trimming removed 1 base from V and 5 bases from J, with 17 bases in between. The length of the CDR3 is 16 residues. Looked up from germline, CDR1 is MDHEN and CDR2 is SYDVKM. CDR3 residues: CASSLSAPSRAYGYTF. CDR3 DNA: TGTGCCAGCAGTTTATCAGCCCCGTCCAGAGCATATGGCTACACCTTC.

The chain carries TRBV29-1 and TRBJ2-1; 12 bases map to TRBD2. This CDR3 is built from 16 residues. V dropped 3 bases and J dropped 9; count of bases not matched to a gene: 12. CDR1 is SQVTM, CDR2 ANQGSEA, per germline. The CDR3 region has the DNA TGCAGCGTTGACGGACTAGCGGGACCATGGGTCGGTGAGCAGTTCTTC. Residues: CSVDGLAGPWVGEQFF.

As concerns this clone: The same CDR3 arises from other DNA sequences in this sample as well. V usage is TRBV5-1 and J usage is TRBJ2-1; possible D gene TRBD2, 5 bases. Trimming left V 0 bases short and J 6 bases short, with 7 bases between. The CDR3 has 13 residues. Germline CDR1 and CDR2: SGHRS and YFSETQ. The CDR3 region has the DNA TGCGCCAGCAGCTTGGACGGGGTCAATGAGCAGTTCTTC. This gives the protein CASSLDGVNEQFF.

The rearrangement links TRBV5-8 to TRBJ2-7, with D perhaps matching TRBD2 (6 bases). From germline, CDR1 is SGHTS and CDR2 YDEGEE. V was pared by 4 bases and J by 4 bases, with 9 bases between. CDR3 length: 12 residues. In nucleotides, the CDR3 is TGTGCCAGCAGCCGGAGGGGTTACGAGCAGTACTTC. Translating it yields CASSRRGYEQYF.

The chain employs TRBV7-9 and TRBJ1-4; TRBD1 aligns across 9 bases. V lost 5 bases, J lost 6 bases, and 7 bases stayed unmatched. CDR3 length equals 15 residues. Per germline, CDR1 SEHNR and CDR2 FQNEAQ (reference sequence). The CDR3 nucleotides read TGTGCCAGCAGCCCGCGGACAGGGGTGGATGAAAAACTGTTTTTT. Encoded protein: CASSPRTGVDEKLFF.

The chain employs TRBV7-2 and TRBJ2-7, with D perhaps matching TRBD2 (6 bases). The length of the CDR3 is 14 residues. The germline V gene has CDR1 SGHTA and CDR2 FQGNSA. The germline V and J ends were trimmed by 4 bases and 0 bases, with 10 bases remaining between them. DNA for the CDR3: TGTGCCAGCAGCTCCAATAGCGGCTCCTACGAGCAGTACTTC. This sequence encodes CASSSNSGSYEQYF. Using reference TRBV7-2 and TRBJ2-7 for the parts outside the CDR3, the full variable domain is GAGVSQSPSNKVTEKGKDVELRCDPISGHTALYWYRQSLGQGLEFLIYFQGNSAPDKSGLPSDRFSAERTGGSVSTLTIQRTQQEDSAVYLCASSSNSGSYEQYFGPGTRLTVT.

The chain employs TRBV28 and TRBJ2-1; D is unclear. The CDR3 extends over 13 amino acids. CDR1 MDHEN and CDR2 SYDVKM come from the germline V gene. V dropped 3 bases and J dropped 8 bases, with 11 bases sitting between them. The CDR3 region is CASSLGFEYEQFF. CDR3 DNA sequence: TGTGCCAGCAGTTTGGGATTTGAGTATGAGCAGTTCTTC.

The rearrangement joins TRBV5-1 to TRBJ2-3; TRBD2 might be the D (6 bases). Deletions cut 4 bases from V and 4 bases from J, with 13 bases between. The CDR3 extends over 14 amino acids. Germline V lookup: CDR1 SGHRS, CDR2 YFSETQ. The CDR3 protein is CASSPPREPDTQYF. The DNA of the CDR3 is TGCGCCAGCAGCCCGCCACGGGAGCCAGATACGCAGTATTTT.

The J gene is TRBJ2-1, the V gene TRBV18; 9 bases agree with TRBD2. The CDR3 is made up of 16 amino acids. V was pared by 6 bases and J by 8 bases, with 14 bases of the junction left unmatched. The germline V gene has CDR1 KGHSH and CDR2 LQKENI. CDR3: CASSPDLAGAYHEQFF. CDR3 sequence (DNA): TGTGCCAGCTCCCCAGACTTAGCGGGAGCATACCATGAGCAGTTCTTC.

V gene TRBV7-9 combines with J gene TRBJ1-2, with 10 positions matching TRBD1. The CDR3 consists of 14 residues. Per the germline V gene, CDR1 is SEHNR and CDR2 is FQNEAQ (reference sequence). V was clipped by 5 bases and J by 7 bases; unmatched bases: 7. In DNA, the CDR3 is TGTGCCAGCAGCGTAGACAGGGGGCCTTCTGGCTACACCTTC. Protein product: CASSVDRGPSGYTF.

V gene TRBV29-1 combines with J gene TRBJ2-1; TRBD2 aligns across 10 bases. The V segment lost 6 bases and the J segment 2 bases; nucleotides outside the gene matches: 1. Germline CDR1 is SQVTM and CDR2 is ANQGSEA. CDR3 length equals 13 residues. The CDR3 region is CSVLAGAYNEQFF. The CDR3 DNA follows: TGCAGCGTGCTAGCGGGGGCCTACAATGAGCAGTTCTTC.